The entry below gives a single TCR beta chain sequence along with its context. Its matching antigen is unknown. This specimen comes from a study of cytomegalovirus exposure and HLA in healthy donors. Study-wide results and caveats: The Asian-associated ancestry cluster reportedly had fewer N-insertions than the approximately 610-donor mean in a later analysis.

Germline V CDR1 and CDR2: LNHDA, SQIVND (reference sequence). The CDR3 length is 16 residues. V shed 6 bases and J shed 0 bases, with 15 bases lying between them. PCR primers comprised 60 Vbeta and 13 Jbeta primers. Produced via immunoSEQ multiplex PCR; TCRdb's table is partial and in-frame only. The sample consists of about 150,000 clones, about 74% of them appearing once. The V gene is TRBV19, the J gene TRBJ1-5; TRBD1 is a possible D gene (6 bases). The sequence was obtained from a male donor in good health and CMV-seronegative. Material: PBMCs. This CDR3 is CASRRRQANSNQPQHF. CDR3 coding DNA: TGTGCCAGTAGGCGAAGACAGGCGAATAGCAATCAGCCCCAGCATTTT.